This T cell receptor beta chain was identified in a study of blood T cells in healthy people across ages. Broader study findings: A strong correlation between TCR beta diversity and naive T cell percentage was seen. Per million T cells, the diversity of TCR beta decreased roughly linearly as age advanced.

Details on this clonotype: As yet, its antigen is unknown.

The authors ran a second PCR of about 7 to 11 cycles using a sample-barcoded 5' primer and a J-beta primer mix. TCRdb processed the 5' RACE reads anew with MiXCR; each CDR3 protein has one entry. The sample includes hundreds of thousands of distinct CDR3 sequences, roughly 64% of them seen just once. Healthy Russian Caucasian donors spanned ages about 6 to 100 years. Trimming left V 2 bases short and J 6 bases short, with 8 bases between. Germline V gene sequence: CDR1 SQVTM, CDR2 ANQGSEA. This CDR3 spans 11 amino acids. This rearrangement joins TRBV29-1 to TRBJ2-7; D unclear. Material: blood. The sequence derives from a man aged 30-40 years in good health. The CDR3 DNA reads TGCAGCGTTGAATTGAGCTTCGAGCAGTACTTC. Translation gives CSVELSFEQYF.